The 8 T cell receptor beta chains below all came from one sample that was sequenced in a study of cytomegalovirus exposure and HLA in healthy donors (dated by TCRdb to the late 2010s). Libraries were prepared through the immunoSEQ multiplex PCR assay. The multiplex PCR relied on a mix of 60 forward primers for TCR Vbeta segments and 13 reverse primers for TCR Jbeta segments. Entries here come from immuneACCESS through TCRdb and include only in-frame sequences with V and J called. Some clones fail to appear in such tables; in the studies checked, an unresolved V gene covers under half of the shortfall, and the cause of the remainder is unknown. Within this sample are approximately 190,000 clones, with about 85% of them counted one time only. The ten biggest clones cover about 1.1% of the sample. Sequenced: PBMCs. The receptors were sampled from a boy younger than 10 in good health and CMV-seronegative.

This chain joins TRBV27 and TRBJ2-2, with TRBD2 identical over 10 bases. This CDR3 spans 15 amino acids. Trimming cost V 3 bases and J 5 bases; bases outside gene matches: 3. In germline, CDR1 is MNHEY, CDR2 SMNVEV (reference sequence). CDR3 in DNA: TGTGCCAGCAGTTTGAGGACTAGCGGTACCGGGGAGCTGTTTTTT. Translated, it gives CASSLRTSGTGELFF.

The V gene is TRBV30, the J gene TRBJ1-6; possibly TRBD1 for D (5 bases). The CDR3 is 14 amino acids. Per the germline V gene, CDR1 is GTSNPN and CDR2 is SVGIG (reference sequence). The V end lost 0 bases, the J end lost 10 bases, and 13 bases lay between the germline ends. The CDR3 sequence: CAWSVRRAVSPLHF. CDR3 in DNA: TGTGCCTGGAGTGTACGCAGGGCGGTGTCACCCCTCCACTTT.

The V call is TRBV27, the J call TRBJ2-1; TRBD2 matches 7 bases. Losses at the gene ends were 6 bases for V and 3 bases for J; bases not matched to a gene: 8. The CDR3 runs 15 residues. In germline, CDR1 is MNHEY, CDR2 SMNVEV (reference sequence). The DNA for the CDR3 is TGTGCCAGCAGAAAAATAGCGGGCCTCTACAATGAGCAGTTCTTC. It translates to CASRKIAGLYNEQFF.

This chain connects TRBV5-1 to TRBJ2-4, with D maybe TRBD2 (5 bases). Trimming stripped 0 bases from V and 7 bases from J, with 14 bases between. The CDR3 has 15 residues. Looked up from germline, CDR1 is SGHRS and CDR2 is YFSETQ. In DNA, the CDR3 is TGCGCCAGCAGCTTGGATTCTGGGTCGGGGAACATTCAGTACTTC. Its translation is CASSLDSGSGNIQYF.

The chain has TRBV7-2 and TRBJ1-5; D is unclear. Germline loops: CDR1 SGHTA, CDR2 FQGNSA. This CDR3 spans 13 amino acids. V shed 3 bases and J shed 6 bases, with 9 bases lying between them. CDR3 protein: CASSFGFTQPQHF. DNA of the CDR3: TGTGCCAGCAGCTTCGGGTTTACTCAGCCCCAGCATTTT.

The chain employs TRBV5-4 and TRBJ2-3; TRBD2 might be the D (5 bases). In germline, CDR1 is SGHNT, CDR2 YYREEE (reference sequence). This CDR3 region has 15 residues. With 0 bases removed from V and 3 bases from J, the gap between germline ends came to 11 bases. This CDR3 is CASSLETGETDTQYF. CDR3 in DNA: TGTGCCAGCAGCTTGGAGACTGGGGAGACAGATACGCAGTATTTT.

The chain joins TRBV13 to TRBJ2-1, with 11 bases matching TRBD2. The CDR3 has 15 residues. CDR1 PRHDT and CDR2 FYEKMQ come from the germline V gene (reference sequence). The junction had 6 bases not matched to a gene; V was cut back by 5 bases and J by 6 bases. This CDR3 reads CASSPWGLAVNEQFF. In DNA, the CDR3 is TGTGCCAGCAGCCCCTGGGGACTAGCGGTCAATGAGCAGTTCTTC.

V is TRBV25-1 and J is TRBJ1-2; D gene uncertain. V lost 0 bases and J lost 6, with 11 bases in between. CDR1 MGHDK and CDR2 SYGVNS come from the germline V gene. The CDR3 covers 14 residues. CDR3 nucleotide sequence: TGTGCCAGCAGTGAATATCTAACCACCGATGGCTACACCTTC. As protein: CASSEYLTTDGYTF.